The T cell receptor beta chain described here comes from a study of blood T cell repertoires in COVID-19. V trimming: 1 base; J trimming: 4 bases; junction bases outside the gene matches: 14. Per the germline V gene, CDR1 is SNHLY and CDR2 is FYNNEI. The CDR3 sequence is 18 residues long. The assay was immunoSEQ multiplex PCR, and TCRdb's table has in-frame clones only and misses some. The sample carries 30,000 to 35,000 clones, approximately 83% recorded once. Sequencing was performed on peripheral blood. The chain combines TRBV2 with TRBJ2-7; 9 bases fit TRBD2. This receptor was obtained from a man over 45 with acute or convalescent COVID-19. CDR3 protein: CASSEDGWKREDGYEQYF. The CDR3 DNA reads TGTGCCAGCAGTGAAGACGGTTGGAAGCGGGAGGACGGGTACGAGCAGTACTTC.